One T cell receptor (beta chain) is described in this entry. Its antigen is not identified. This CDR3 has 14 amino acids. CDR1 SQVTM and CDR2 ANQGSEA come from the germline V gene. Trimming cost V 3 bases and J 8 bases; bases outside gene matches: 9. The source of the sample is a study of cytomegalovirus exposure and HLA in healthy donors. The study, taken as a whole, reports: The authors reported that TCR beta sequences could predict HLA-A and HLA-B alleles. These predictions were accurate for most subjects in the first cohort. Later analysis demonstrated an association between a missense DCLRE1C variant and TCR beta V- and J-gene trimming. No immune exposure information besides CMV serostatus was available. The study put some 160 TCR beta chains on its list as cytomegalovirus-associated.

Primers: 60 Vbeta forward and 13 Jbeta reverse. Clones were sequenced by immunoSEQ multiplex PCR, and TCRdb holds only the in-frame ones, with some missing. The sample shows 100,000 to 150,000 clones, approximately 15% of them seen only once. Input material: PBMCs. J is TRBJ2-1 and V is TRBV29-1; TRBD1 matches at 8 bases. The TCR comes from a woman younger than 35 in good health and CMV-seronegative. In DNA form, the CDR3 reads TGCAGCGTTGATTCCATGGGGACAGGAGATGAGCAGTTCTTC. This encodes CSVDSMGTGDEQFF.